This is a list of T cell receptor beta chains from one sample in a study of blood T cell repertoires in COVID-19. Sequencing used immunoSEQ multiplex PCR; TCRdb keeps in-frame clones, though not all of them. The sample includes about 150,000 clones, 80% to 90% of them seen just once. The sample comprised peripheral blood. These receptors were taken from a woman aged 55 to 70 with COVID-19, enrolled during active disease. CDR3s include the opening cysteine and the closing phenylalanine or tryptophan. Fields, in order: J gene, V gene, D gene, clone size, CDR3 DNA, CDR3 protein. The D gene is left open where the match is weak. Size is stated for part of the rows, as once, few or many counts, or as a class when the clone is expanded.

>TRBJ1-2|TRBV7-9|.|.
TGTGCCAGCAGCCTCAGCGAGAACCACTATGGCTACACCTTC
CASSLSENHYGYTF
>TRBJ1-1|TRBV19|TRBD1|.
TGTGCCAGTACCCCGGGAGGGGGCACCAGGAACACTGAAGCTTTCTTT
CASTPGGGTRNTEAFF
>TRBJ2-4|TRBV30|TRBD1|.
TGTGCCTGGAGTAAGGACAGGGCCGCCATTCAGTACTTC
CAWSKDRAAIQYF
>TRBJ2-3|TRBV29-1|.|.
TGCAGCGTCGTATCTAGTGGAGATACGCAGTATTTT
CSVVSSGDTQYF
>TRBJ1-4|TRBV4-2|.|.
TGTGCCAGCAGCCTACTACTAGAGGGTGAAAAACTGTTTTTT
CASSLLLEGEKLFF
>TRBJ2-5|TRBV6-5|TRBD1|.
TGTGCCAGCAGGGGGACAGGGCTAGAGACCCAGTACTTC
CASRGTGLETQYF
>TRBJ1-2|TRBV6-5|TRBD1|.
TGTGCCAGCAGTTACGACGCAGGGGGCTATGGCTACACCTTC
CASSYDAGGYGYTF
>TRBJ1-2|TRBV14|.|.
TGTGCCAGCAGCCAAAGAGCTAACTATGGCTACACCTTC
CASSQRANYGYTF
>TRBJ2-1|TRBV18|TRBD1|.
TGTGCCAGCTCACCCTCCCTGGGACAGGGACCCTACAATGAGCAGTTCTTC
CASSPSLGQGPYNEQFF
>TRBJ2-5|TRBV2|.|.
TGTGCCAGCAGGAGGGCCCCTGGGCTCCAAGAGACCCAGTACTTC
CASRRAPGLQETQYF
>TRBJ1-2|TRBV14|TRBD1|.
TGTGCCAGCAGCCCGACAGGGGGTGGCTACACCTTC
CASSPTGGGYTF
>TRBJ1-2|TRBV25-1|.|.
TGTGCCAGCAGTGCAACTTCTTTCTGGGAGGGAGGCGGCTACACCTTC
CASSATSFWEGGGYTF
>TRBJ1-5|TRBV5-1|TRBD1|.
TGCGCCAGCAGCAAAGATAACAGGGGCGGTCAGCCCCAGCATTTT
CASSKDNRGGQPQHF
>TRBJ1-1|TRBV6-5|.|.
TGTGCCAGCAGCCGCGGGGGGTTGAAAGCTTTCTTT
CASSRGGLKAFF
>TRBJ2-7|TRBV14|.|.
TGTGCCAGCAGCCCGTCGAAAGGGGGCGAGCAGTACTTC
CASSPSKGGEQYF
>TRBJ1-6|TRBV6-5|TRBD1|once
TGTGCCAGCAGCTTCCAGGGGGCGGGTTCACCCCTCCACTTT
CASSFQGAGSPLHF
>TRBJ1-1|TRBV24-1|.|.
TGTGCCACCAGTAGGGGTTGGGACACTGAAGCTTTCTTT
CATSRGWDTEAFF
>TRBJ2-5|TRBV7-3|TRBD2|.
TGTGCCAGCAGCCGAGCGGGGGGGCTGGAGACCCAGTACTTC
CASSRAGGLETQYF
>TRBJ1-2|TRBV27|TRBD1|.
TGTGCCAGCAGTTTATTGGGGACAGGGGTATCTGGCTACACCTTC
CASSLLGTGVSGYTF
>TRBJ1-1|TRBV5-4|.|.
TGTGCCAGCAGCTTGGACTGGACAGAAACGACTGAAGCTTTCTTT
CASSLDWTETTEAFF
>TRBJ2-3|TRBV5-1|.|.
TGCGCCAGCAGCTTACAGCCTAGCACAGATACGCAGTATTTT
CASSLQPSTDTQYF
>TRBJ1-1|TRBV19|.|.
TGTGCCAGTAGTCTCCTCGGCGGCACTGAAGCTTTCTTT
CASSLLGGTEAFF
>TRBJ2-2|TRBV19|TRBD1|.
TGTGCCAGTAGTCCGGGACAGGGGGAAACCGGGGAGCTGTTTTTT
CASSPGQGETGELFF
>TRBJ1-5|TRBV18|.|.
TGTGCCAGCTCACCCGGAGGGGGGGGCAATCAGCCCCAGCATTTT
CASSPGGGGNQPQHF
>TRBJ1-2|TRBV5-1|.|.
TGCGCCAGCAGCGCTAGACCAGGGGTCGGCGGCTACACCTTC
CASSARPGVGGYTF
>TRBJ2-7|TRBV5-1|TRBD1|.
TGCGCCAGCAGCTTAGACAGGGAAACCTACGAGCAGTACTTC
CASSLDRETYEQYF
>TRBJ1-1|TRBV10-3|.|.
TGTGCCATCAGTGATGCAGGGGCGGTAGTTAACACTGAAGCTTTCTTT
CAISDAGAVVNTEAFF
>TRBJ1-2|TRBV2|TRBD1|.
TGTGCCAGCAGTGCGACAGACAGGGGGCGGGTTAACTATGGCTACACCTTC
CASSATDRGRVNYGYTF
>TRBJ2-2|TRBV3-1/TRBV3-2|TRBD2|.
TGTGCCAGCGGGACTAGAGGATACACCGGGGAGCTGTTTTTT
CASGTRGYTGELFF